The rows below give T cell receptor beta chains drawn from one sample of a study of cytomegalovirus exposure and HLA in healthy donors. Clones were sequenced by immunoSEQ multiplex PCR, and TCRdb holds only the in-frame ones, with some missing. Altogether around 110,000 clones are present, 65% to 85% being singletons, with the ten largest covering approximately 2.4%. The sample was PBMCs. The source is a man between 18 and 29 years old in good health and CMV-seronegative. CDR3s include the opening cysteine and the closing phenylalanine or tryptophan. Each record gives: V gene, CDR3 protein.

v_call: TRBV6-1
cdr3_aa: CASSEWGGLGSYNEQFF

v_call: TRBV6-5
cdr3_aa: CASIPTGGIQETQYF

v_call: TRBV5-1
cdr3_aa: CASSRVGEETEAFF

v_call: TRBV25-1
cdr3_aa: CASSEYRTGELGEQFF

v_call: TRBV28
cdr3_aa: CASRTTGKALYGYTF

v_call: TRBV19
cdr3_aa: CASRYPGGTGELFF

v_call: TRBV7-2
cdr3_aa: CASSFQAGGEKLFF

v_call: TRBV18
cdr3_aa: CASSTPGENSNQPQHF

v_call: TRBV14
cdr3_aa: CASSRNYEQYF

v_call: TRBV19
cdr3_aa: CASSPGQGYQPQHF

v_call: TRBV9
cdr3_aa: CASSTRTGGTDEQFF

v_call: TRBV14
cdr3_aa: CASSPEEGLAVREQYF

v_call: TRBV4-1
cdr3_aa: CASSLILAEPAEQYF

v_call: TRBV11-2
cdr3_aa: CASRRGPADTQYF

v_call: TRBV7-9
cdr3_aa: CSSSSPRGDSGYGYTF